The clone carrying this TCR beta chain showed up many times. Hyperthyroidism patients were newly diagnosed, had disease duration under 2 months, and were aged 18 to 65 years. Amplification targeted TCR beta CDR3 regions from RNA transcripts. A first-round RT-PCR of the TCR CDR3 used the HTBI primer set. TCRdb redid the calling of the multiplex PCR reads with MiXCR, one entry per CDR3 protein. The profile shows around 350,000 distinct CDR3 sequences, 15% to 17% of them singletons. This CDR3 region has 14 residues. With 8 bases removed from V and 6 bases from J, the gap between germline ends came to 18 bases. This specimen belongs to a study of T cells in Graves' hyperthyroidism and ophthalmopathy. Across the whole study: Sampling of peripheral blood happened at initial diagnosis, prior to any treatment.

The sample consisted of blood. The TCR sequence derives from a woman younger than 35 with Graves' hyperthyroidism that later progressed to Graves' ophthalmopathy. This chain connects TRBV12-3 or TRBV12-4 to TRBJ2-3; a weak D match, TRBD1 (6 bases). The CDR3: CASGYLGGADTQYF. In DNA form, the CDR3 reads TGTGCCAGCGGTTATCTAGGGGGAGCGGATACGCAGTATTTT.